The T cell receptor beta chain under discussion was sequenced for a study of Graves' ophthalmopathy and Graves' hyperthyroidism. This clonotype has a count of ten or more. V dropped 7 bases and J dropped 5 bases, with 14 bases sitting between them. Germline V gives CDR1 ENHRY, CDR2 SYGVKD. This CDR3 spans 13 amino acids. TCR beta CDR3 amplification used RNA transcripts. HTBI primers were employed in first-round RT-PCR, then a second-round multiplex PCR followed. TCRdb reprocessed the multiplex PCR reads via MiXCR and lists one record per CDR3 protein. This table has more than 1,000,000 distinct CDR3 sequences, less than 45% appearing once.

The rearrangement uses TRBV10-3 and TRBJ2-5; D possibly corresponds to TRBD2 (6 bases). The specimen sequenced was peripheral blood or thyroid tissue (not recorded which). The receptor was isolated from an adult man with Graves' hyperthyroidism. The CDR3 protein is CAIIYGGDETQYF. For the CDR3, the DNA is TGTGCCATCATTTACGGCGGGGACGAGACCCAGTACTTC.